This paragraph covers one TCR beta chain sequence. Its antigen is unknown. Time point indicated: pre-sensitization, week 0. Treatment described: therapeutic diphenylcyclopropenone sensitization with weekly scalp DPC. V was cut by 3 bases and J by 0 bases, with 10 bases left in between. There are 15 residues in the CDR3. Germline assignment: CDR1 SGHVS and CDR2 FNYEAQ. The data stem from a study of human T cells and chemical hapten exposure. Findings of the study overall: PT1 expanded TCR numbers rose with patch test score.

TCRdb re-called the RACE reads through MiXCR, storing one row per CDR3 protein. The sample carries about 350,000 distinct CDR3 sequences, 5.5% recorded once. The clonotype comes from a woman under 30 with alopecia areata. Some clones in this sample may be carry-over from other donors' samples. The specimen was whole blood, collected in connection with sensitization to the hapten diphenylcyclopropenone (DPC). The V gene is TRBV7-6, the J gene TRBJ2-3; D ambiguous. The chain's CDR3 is CASSLRPSSTDTQYF. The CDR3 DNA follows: TGTGCCAGCAGCTTGCGCCCTTCTAGCACAGATACGCAGTATTTT. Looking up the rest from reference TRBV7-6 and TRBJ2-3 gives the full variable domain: GAGVSQSPRYKVTKRGQDVALRCDPISGHVSLYWYRQALGQGPEFLTYFNYEAQQDKSGLPNDRFSAERPEGSISTLTIQRTEQRDSAMYRCASSLRPSSTDTQYFGPGTRLTVL.